This TCR beta chain was captured in a study of blood T cell repertoires in COVID-19. About the study: There were acute and convalescent COVID-19 samples, and they came from the United States, Italy and Spain. T cells, B-cell-depleted T cells, or PBMCs provided the cDNA or gDNA that served as material.

In the original workflow: Amplifying reference gene primers gave estimates of nucleated cell counts. The assay was immunoSEQ multiplex PCR, and TCRdb's table has in-frame clones only and misses some. From that table come the V and J calls and clone size; the DNA was used to work out D and trimming. The sample has 45,000 to 50,000 clones, 60% to 80% seen once; the top ten hold roughly a fifth. Trimming took 6 bases from V and 0 from J, leaving 14 bases between them. This CDR3 has 15 amino acids. Germline CDR1 MNHEY, CDR2 SVGAGI. The chain uses TRBV6-5 and TRBJ1-2; D uncertain. Sequenced material: peripheral blood. This clonotype originated in a human donor with active or convalescent COVID-19. The donor label of this sample is uncertain. The CDR3 DNA follows: TGTGCCAGCAGAGATACAGAGTTAGCTAACTATGGCTACACCTTC. This sequence encodes CASRDTELANYGYTF.